Listed below are T cell receptor beta chains from one sample, sequenced in a study of blood T cell repertoires in COVID-19. Assay: immunoSEQ multiplex PCR; the TCRdb copy retains only in-frame clones and omits some. The sample has fewer than 350,000 clones, under 95% seen once. The sequenced sample consisted of PBMCs or T cells enriched from blood (not recorded which). These receptor sequences come from a woman aged 40 to 50 with acute COVID-19. Both conserved end residues are part of each CDR3. D genes are given only for firm matches. Size tells how often a clone was seen (once, few, many) or the class of an expanded clone, and some rows leave it out.

>TRBJ2-1|-|TRBV2|few
TGTGCCAGCAGTGAATGGACACAGTGGGGCAATGAGCAGTTCTTC
CASSEWTQWGNEQFF
>TRBJ1-1|-|TRBV30|-
TGTGCCTGGAATCGGAGAGGTGAAGCTTTCTTT
CAWNRRGEAFF
>TRBJ2-1|TRBD2|TRBV28|-
TGTGCCAGCAGTTTGTCATCCGCGGGGGGCTACAATGAGCAGTTCTTC
CASSLSSAGGYNEQFF
>TRBJ1-1|-|TRBV7-9|-
TGTGCCAGCAGCGCCGGTCGGACAGTTATGAACACTGAAGCTTTCTTT
CASSAGRTVMNTEAFF
>TRBJ1-1|-|TRBV6-2/TRBV6-3|once
TGTGCCAGCAGTTATACAGGGAGTGGAACTGAAGCTTTCTTT
CASSYTGSGTEAFF
>TRBJ2-1|-|TRBV4-3|-
TGCGCCAGCAGCCAAGATCGGGAATCTTACAATGAGCAGTTCTTC
CASSQDRESYNEQFF
>TRBJ1-5|-|TRBV19|-
TGTGCCAGTAGCACCACAGGTCCCAATCAGCCCCAGCATTTT
CASSTTGPNQPQHF
>TRBJ2-7|-|TRBV6-5|-
TGTGCCAGCAGTTACCTAGGCAGGGGCGAGCAGTACTTC
CASSYLGRGEQYF
>TRBJ1-1|-|TRBV28|-
TGTGCCACCACGACAGGTCGGGAAGCTTTCTTT
CATTTGREAFF
>TRBJ1-6|-|TRBV12-3/TRBV12-4|-
TGTGCCAGCAGCCTCTGGGGCGGCTCACCCCTCCACTTT
CASSLWGGSPLHF
>TRBJ2-2|TRBD2|TRBV7-2|-
TGTGCCAGCAGCTTAGCCGGGACTAGCCTCACCGGGGAGCTGTTTTTT
CASSLAGTSLTGELFF
>TRBJ1-2|-|TRBV27|-
TGTGCCAGCAGTTTATCCTGGACTACTAACTATGGCTACACCTTC
CASSLSWTTNYGYTF
>TRBJ2-5|-|TRBV25-1|-
TGTGCCAGCAGTACGAGGGAAGGGACCCAGTACTTC
CASSTREGTQYF
>TRBJ1-2|-|TRBV19|-
TGTGCCAGTAGTATAGAAAGCGGGCACTATGGCTACACCTTC
CASSIESGHYGYTF
>TRBJ1-2|TRBD1|TRBV12-3/TRBV12-4|-
TGTGCCATCTCAGGGGGCTATGGCTACACCTTC
CAISGGYGYTF
>TRBJ1-2|-|TRBV28|-
TGTGCCAGCAGTCCCCCTAGGACATACGATCCTTCTAGAAACACTAACTATGGCTACACCTTC
CASSPPRTYDPSRNTNYGYTF